The entry below describes one TCR beta chain. PCR primers comprised 60 Vbeta and 13 Jbeta primers. Here immunoSEQ multiplex PCR was the method, and the copy in TCRdb shows in-frame clones only, minus some. Seen here are about 130,000 clones, more than 65% observed once, and the top ten hold approximately 2.4%. The source of the sample is a study of cytomegalovirus exposure and HLA in healthy donors. The CDR3 runs 15 residues. CDR1 is SGHVS, CDR2 FNYEAQ, per germline. V was pared by 5 bases and J by 1 base, with 14 bases between. The sequence was obtained from a man over 45 in good health and CMV-seronegative. J is TRBJ1-2 and V is TRBV7-6; maybe TRBD1 (6 bases). The sequenced sample was PBMCs. The chain's CDR3 is CASSERDIFNYGYTF. CDR3 coding DNA: TGTGCCAGCAGCGAACGGGACATATTTAACTATGGCTACACCTTC. The full variable domain, completed using reference TRBV7-6 and TRBJ1-2, is GAGVSQSPRYKVTKRGQDVALRCDPISGHVSLYWYRQALGQGPEFLTYFNYEAQQDKSGLPNDRFSAERPEGSISTLTIQRTEQRDSAMYRCASSERDIFNYGYTFGSGTRLTVV.